This T cell receptor (beta chain) is from a study of T and B cells in COVID-19 patients. Study background: Blood was sampled from COVID-19 patients who were either actively infected or recovered. Notes on the study in general: Patients with COVID-19 reportedly showed strongly skewed T cell receptor beta variable and joining gene usage.

As to this clonotype: Its antigen is not identified.

Trimming shortened V by 0 bases and J by 2 bases, and 11 bases separated the two germline ends. CDR1 and CDR2 from the germline V gene are SGHRS and YFSETQ. This CDR3 contains 15 residues. TRB rearrangements were amplified by multiplex PCR with BIOMED2 TRB-A/B primers. TCRdb redid the calling of the multiplex PCR reads with MiXCR, one entry per CDR3 protein. The sample shows about 5,200 distinct CDR3 sequences, roughly 30% of them seen only once. Each TRB amplification used roughly 240-550 ng of genomic DNA from blood. Sequenced material: blood. This TCR was recovered from a human donor with active COVID-19. The chain uses TRBV5-1 and TRBJ1-2; no reliable D call. In DNA, the CDR3 is TGCGCCAGCAGCTTGGCCCCTGAAAAAAACTATGGCTACACCTTC. It yields the protein CASSLAPEKNYGYTF.